In its sample, the clone carrying this T cell receptor beta chain was seen once. The data stem from a study of blood T cell repertoires in COVID-19. Study at large: Both acute and convalescent COVID-19 samples were obtained from the United States, Italy and Spain. Sample material is recorded as cDNA or gDNA derived from T cells, B-cell-depleted T cells, or PBMCs.

The Seattle site enrolled patients during active infection and followed them longitudinally. J was trimmed by 2 bases and V by 6 bases; bases with no gene match: 7. This CDR3 contains 15 residues. Germline loops: CDR1 MNHEY, CDR2 SVGAGI. As originally analysed: Amplified reference gene primers provided the basis for estimating nucleated cell counts. Profiled with immunoSEQ multiplex PCR; TCRdb holds only in-frame clones, not every one. The V and J calls and the clone size are those of that table, but D and trimming were determined from the DNA. The sample shows 350,000 to 400,000 clones, about 86% of them seen only once.

This TCR derives from a woman aged 60 to 75 with COVID-19, enrolled during active disease. What was sequenced was peripheral blood. This chain connects TRBV6-5 to TRBJ2-3; 8 bases fit TRBD2. DNA of the CDR3: TGTGCCAGCAGGGGGTTAGCGGGGATCACAGATACGCAGTATTTT. Protein product: CASRGLAGITDTQYF.